Detailed here is one T cell receptor (beta chain). What it binds is not known. This sequence may be a read error, since a much larger clone differs from it by one base. These data come from a study of breast tumors, draining lymph nodes, adjacent tissues. TCRdb analysed the multiplex PCR reads with MiXCR anew, one entry per CDR3 protein. The sample carries under 350,000 distinct CDR3 sequences, about 33% recorded once. Study-level results: Tumor and nontumor repertoires were significantly more similar in luminal-like than in basal-like breast cancer.

V lost 0 bases, J lost 6 bases, and 7 bases stayed unmatched. The germline gives CDR1 DFQATT, CDR2 SNEGSKA (reference sequence). CDR3 size: 15 residues. The lymph nodes were axillary draining lymph nodes from breast cancer patients. Material: axillary lymph node tissue. This rearrangement joins TRBV20-1 to TRBJ2-1; 8 nucleotides align to TRBD2. The origin of this receptor is a female donor with breast cancer. Some clones in this sample may be carry-over from other donors' samples. Written as DNA, the CDR3 is TGCAGTGCTAGAGATGGTAGCGGGGTCCCCAATGAGCAGTTCTTC. This gives the protein CSARDGSGVPNEQFF.